A single sample is the source of the 30 T cell receptor beta chains below, sequenced in a study of beta chain features in type 1 diabetes. Every bit of the isolated RNA underwent reverse transcription, so sequencing read expressed TCRB transcripts. Clones were read by immunoSEQ multiplex PCR, and TCRdb kept only the in-frame ones, dropping some. This table holds fewer than 150,000 clones, less than 9% found once. Sequencing used central memory CD4+ T cells from blood. These receptors originate from a woman younger than 45 in good health.

In its sample, this clone was seen a few times. The rearrangement joins TRBV2 to TRBJ2-6; D is possibly TRBD1 (6 bases). CDR1 is SNHLY, CDR2 FYNNEI, per germline. This CDR3 has 16 amino acids. Between the trimmed V and J ends, which lost 3 bases and 4 bases, there was a span of 13 bases. CDR3 protein: CASSDGWGLGANVLTF. The CDR3 coding sequence is TGTGCCAGCAGTGACGGTTGGGGGCTCGGGGCCAACGTCCTGACTTTC.

In this sample, this clone turned up a few times. This sequence joins TRBV27 and TRBJ2-1; D remains ambiguous. The germline V and J ends were trimmed by 0 bases and 0 bases, with 6 bases remaining between them. CDR1 and CDR2 from the germline V gene are MNHEY and SMNVEV (reference sequence). The CDR3 covers 15 residues. CDR3 DNA: TGTGCCAGCAGTTTATCCTTGAGCTCCTACAATGAGCAGTTCTTC. Encoded protein: CASSLSLSSYNEQFF.

There are a few counts of this clone. V is TRBV27 and J is TRBJ2-1; a weak D match, TRBD1 (6 bases). The CDR3 is made up of 15 amino acids. The V end was cut by 6 bases, the J end by 4 bases, with 16 bases between. Germline V CDR1 and CDR2: MNHEY, SMNVEV (reference sequence). The CDR3, as DNA: TGTGCCAGCAGCCGGGACAACATAAATTACAATGAGCAGTTCTTC. It encodes CASSRDNINYNEQFF.

The chain is built from TRBV9 and TRBJ2-2; a weak D match, TRBD2 (6 bases). CDR1 SGDLS and CDR2 YYNGEE come from the germline V gene. Between the trimmed V and J ends, which lost 3 bases and 0 bases, there was a span of 9 bases. The CDR3 consists of 15 residues. CDR3 residues: CASSAAGANTGELFF. For the CDR3, the DNA is TGTGCCAGCAGCGCAGCGGGTGCGAACACCGGGGAGCTGTTTTTT.

This clone has more than one count but fewer than ten. The chain links TRBV11-2 to TRBJ2-2, with 7 bases lining up with TRBD1. The CDR3 runs 16 residues. The V segment lost 5 bases and the J segment 6 bases; nucleotides outside the gene matches: 12. CDR1 and CDR2 (germline): SGHAT, FQNNGV. The CDR3 loop reads CASSRGQEYGAGELFF. Here the CDR3 DNA reads TGTGCCAGCAGCCGCGGACAGGAGTATGGGGCCGGGGAGCTGTTTTTT.

V usage is TRBV5-5 and J usage is TRBJ2-7; 9 nucleotides align to TRBD1. The V gene's germline CDR1 is SGHKS and CDR2 YYEKEE (reference sequence). J was trimmed by 2 bases and V by 4 bases; bases with no gene match: 10. This CDR3 is built from 16 residues. The CDR3 DNA reads TGTGCCAGCAGCGAGTCCACCGGGACAGGGCCCTACGAGCAGTACTTC. This translates into CASSESTGTGPYEQYF.

This clone was seen only a few times. The chain is built from TRBV5-1 and TRBJ1-1, with D uncertain. Trimming shortened V by 7 bases and J by 9 bases, and 19 bases separated the two germline ends. The CDR3 has 13 residues. Germline V lookup: CDR1 SGHRS, CDR2 YFSETQ. The CDR3 here is CASRDKEVGQAFF. CDR3 DNA sequence: TGCGCCAGCCGGGATAAGGAGGTAGGGCAAGCTTTCTTT.

This clone was observed at least ten times. This chain's CDR3 is CASSDDKDSGNTEAFF. The CDR3 DNA sequence: TGTGCCAGTAGTGACGACAAGGACAGCGGGAACACTGAAGCTTTCTTT. The chain recombines TRBV19 with TRBJ1-1; weak D call: TRBD1 (6 bases). CDR1 and CDR2 from the germline V gene are LNHDA and SQIVND (reference sequence). Trimming left V 5 bases short and J 1 base short, with 17 bases between. The CDR3 runs to 16 residues. Based on the CDR3 plus reference TRBV19 and TRBJ1-1, the full variable domain is DGGITQSPKYLFRKEGQNVTLSCEQNLNHDAMYWYRQDPGQGLRLIYYSQIVNDFQKGDIAEGYSVSREKKESFPLTVTSAQKNPTAFYLCASSDDKDSGNTEAFFGQGTRLTVV.

This clone has just a few counts. V gene TRBV28 combines with J gene TRBJ2-7; TRBD1 aligns across 9 bases. This CDR3 region has 16 residues. The trim removed 6 bases at V and 4 bases at J, leaving 13 bases unmatched. Per the germline V gene, CDR1 is MDHEN and CDR2 is SYDVKM. The chain's CDR3 is CASSPAGTGSWYEQYF. The CDR3 DNA reads TGTGCCAGCAGCCCAGCCGGGACAGGGAGTTGGTACGAGCAGTACTTC.

The chain links TRBV6-6 to TRBJ2-5; TRBD1 matches at 12 bases. The ends lost 6 bases at V and 3 bases at J; junction bases unmatched: 5. The CDR3 is 15 amino acids. Germline lookup yields CDR1 MNHNY and CDR2 SVGAGI (reference sequence). CDR3 bases: TGTGCCAGCAGGCGGGGGACAGGGGGCGAAGAGACCCAGTACTTC. It yields the protein CASRRGTGGEETQYF.

This clone was seen only a few times. The CDR3 DNA sequence: TGTGCCAGCAGCCAAGGGCAGGGTCGCTATGGCTACACCTTC. Its protein product is CASSQGQGRYGYTF. The chain carries TRBV14 and TRBJ1-2; D is perhaps TRBD1 (5 bases). Trimming shortened V by 1 base and J by 4 bases, and 10 bases separated the two germline ends. The CDR3 extends over 14 amino acids. Germline values: CDR1 SGHDN, CDR2 FVKESK.

This clone was picked up a small number of times. This rearrangement joins TRBV7-2 to TRBJ1-4, with 7 bases matching TRBD1. This CDR3 contains 15 residues. The J segment lost 4 bases and the V segment lost 5 bases, leaving 7 bases of the junction unmatched. The germline gives CDR1 SGHTA, CDR2 FQGNSA. The DNA for the CDR3 is TGTGCCAGCAGCCCTAGGACAGGCTATAATGAAAAACTGTTTTTT. Its protein is CASSPRTGYNEKLFF.

This clone was observed a few times. V usage is TRBV7-2 and J usage is TRBJ1-3, with 8 bases aligning to TRBD1. V lost 4 bases, J lost 2 bases, and 4 bases stayed unmatched. The V gene's germline CDR1 is SGHTA and CDR2 FQGNSA. The CDR3 loop spans 15 amino acids. In DNA form, the CDR3 reads TGTGCCAGCAGCTCCACAGGGGGGGCTGGAAACACCATATATTTT. As protein: CASSSTGGAGNTIYF.

In regard to this clone: At one end the junction does not follow the germline gene, possibly because of a read error. V is TRBV6-1 and J is TRBJ2-5; D possibly corresponds to TRBD1 (6 bases). This CDR3 spans 13 amino acids. The V gene's germline CDR1 is MNHNS and CDR2 SASEGT. The CDR3 protein is CASSGRGFETQYF. CDR3 in DNA: TGTGCCAGTAGTGGCAGGGGATTTGAGACCCAGTACTTC.

There are a few counts of this clone. V and J are TRBV10-3 and TRBJ2-7; 7 bases are a match to TRBD2. The CDR3 runs to 17 residues. Unmatched junction bases numbered 12, after V lost 4 bases and J lost 0 bases. CDR1 and CDR2 (germline): ENHRY, SYGVKD. The CDR3 DNA follows: TGTGCCATCAGTGTGGGTAGCGGGCGTCGGGGCTCCTACGAGCAGTACTTC. It yields the protein CAISVGSGRRGSYEQYF.

The rearrangement links TRBV7-6 to TRBJ2-1, with TRBD2 matching over 8 bases. Germline trimming cut 4 bases from V and 5 bases from J; bases unmatched to any gene: 16. The CDR3 contains 18 residues. Looked up from germline, CDR1 is SGHVS and CDR2 is FNYEAQ. CDR3 sequence (DNA): TGTGCCAGCAGCTACAAGCCCCCCGGGACTAGGGGACACAATGAGCAGTTCTTC. It translates to CASSYKPPGTRGHNEQFF.

The chain links TRBV5-4 to TRBJ2-1; weak D call: TRBD2 (5 bases). Trimming removed 3 bases from V and 6 bases from J, with 16 bases in between. Germline lookup yields CDR1 SGHNT and CDR2 YYREEE (reference sequence). The CDR3 consists of 15 residues. The DNA for the CDR3 is TGTGCCAGCAGCTCTGTTGGCGGGTCTGGCAATGAGCAGTTCTTC. This sequence encodes CASSSVGGSGNEQFF.

This clone showed up just a few times. The CDR3 sequence: CASTHTRSLNTEAFF. The CDR3 region has the DNA TGTGCCAGCACCCATACCCGGAGTTTGAACACTGAAGCTTTCTTT. This chain joins TRBV7-9 and TRBJ1-1; D unresolved. Germline V gene lookup returns CDR1 SEHNR and CDR2 FQNEAQ (reference sequence). The CDR3 is 15 residues long. V was pared by 7 bases and J by 0 bases, with 15 bases between.

There are a few counts of this clone. The rearrangement links TRBV9 to TRBJ2-3; a possible D gene is TRBD1 (8 bases). CDR1 and CDR2 (germline): SGDLS, YYNGEE. V lost 1 base to trimming and J lost 3 bases, with 15 bases between them. This CDR3 spans 16 amino acids. CDR3 nucleotides: TGTGCCAGCAGCGTAACCGGACAGGGAGGGACAGATACGCAGTATTTT. Protein: CASSVTGQGGTDTQYF.

Ten or more counts support this clone. This sequence joins TRBV6-5 and TRBJ2-5; D is possibly TRBD2 (5 bases). Germline loops: CDR1 MNHEY, CDR2 SVGAGI. V dropped 5 bases and J dropped 2 bases, with 15 bases sitting between them. The CDR3 sequence is 15 residues long. CDR3 loop: CASSRRGGPQETQYF. The CDR3 nucleotides are TGTGCCAGCAGTCGGCGCGGAGGCCCGCAAGAGACCCAGTACTTC.

This clone was detected only a few times. This chain connects TRBV7-2 to TRBJ2-5; 13 nucleotides line up with TRBD2. CDR3 length: 13 residues. Germline-derived CDR1 and CDR2 are SGHTA and FQGNSA. The CDR3 loop reads CGTSGSRQETQYF. In nucleotides, the CDR3 is TGTGGGACTAGCGGGAGCCGACAAGAGACCCAGTACTTC.

There are many counts of this clone. The chain joins TRBV15 to TRBJ1-2; D perhaps matches TRBD1 (5 bases). The CDR3 has 13 amino acids. Per the germline V gene, CDR1 is LNHNV and CDR2 is YYDKDF (reference sequence). Trimming removed 2 bases at V and 6 bases at J, with 10 bases between. As DNA, the CDR3 is TGTGCCACCAGCAGACGCGGGGGGGATGGCTACACCTTC. Its protein is CATSRRGGDGYTF.

The chain uses TRBV7-2 and TRBJ2-7; D is perhaps TRBD1 (6 bases). The CDR3 sequence is 15 residues long. Trimming pared 4 bases from V and 6 bases from J, leaving 19 bases between. Germline V CDR1 and CDR2: SGHTA, FQGNSA. The CDR3 here is CASSSQQGLLGEQYF. The CDR3 nucleotides read TGTGCCAGCAGCTCACAACAGGGCCTCCTCGGCGAGCAGTACTTC.

This clone was seen only a few times. The rearrangement joins TRBV7-9 to TRBJ2-1, with D perhaps TRBD2 (5 bases). Trimming cost V 2 bases and J 3 bases, with 14 bases left between them. This CDR3 is 16 amino acids long. CDR1 and CDR2 from the germline V gene are SEHNR and FQNEAQ (reference sequence). The CDR3 sequence: CASSLRAGGGYNEQFF. As DNA, the CDR3 is TGTGCCAGCAGCTTAAGGGCCGGAGGAGGCTACAATGAGCAGTTCTTC.

This clone showed up just a few times. The rearrangement joins TRBV5-1 to TRBJ2-5; 10 positions match TRBD1. V gave up 0 bases and J gave up 5 bases; unmatched junction bases: 7. CDR1 and CDR2 from the germline V gene are SGHRS and YFSETQ. The CDR3 totals 16 residues. The CDR3 reads CASSLAVGTGAETQYF. Here the CDR3 DNA reads TGCGCCAGCAGCTTGGCCGTCGGGACAGGGGCCGAGACCCAGTACTTC.

This clone was observed many times. This sequence joins TRBV30 and TRBJ2-5; the match to TRBD2 covers 7 bases. With V trimmed by 1 base and J by 5 bases, 7 bases remained unmatched. The length of the CDR3 is 14 residues. Germline V lookup: CDR1 GTSNPN, CDR2 SVGIG (reference sequence). The CDR3 nucleotides are TGTGCCTGGAGTGACCCGGGGGGTGTGGAGACCCAGTACTTC. It codes for CAWSDPGGVETQYF.

In its sample, this clone was seen many times. The V and J genes are TRBV4-3 and TRBJ2-3; possibly TRBD2 for D (6 bases). The germline gives CDR1 LGHNA, CDR2 YSLEER. This CDR3 has 17 amino acids. V was pared by 4 bases and J by 0 bases, with 17 bases between. For the CDR3, the DNA is TGCGCCAGCAGCCCCCGGGGATTGGGGACTAGCACAGATACGCAGTATTTT. Residues: CASSPRGLGTSTDTQYF.

This clone was picked up many times. The chain uses TRBV7-6 and TRBJ2-1; 10 bases align to TRBD2. V lost 5 bases and J lost 4; bases outside the gene matches: 2. Germline V CDR1 and CDR2: SGHVS, FNYEAQ. This CDR3 has 14 residues. CDR3 bases: TGTGCCAGCAGCGCACTAGCGGGGTACAATGAGCAGTTCTTC. As protein: CASSALAGYNEQFF. The entire variable domain, with the rest obtained from reference TRBV7-6 and TRBJ2-1, is as follows: GAGVSQSPRYKVTKRGQDVALRCDPISGHVSLYWYRQALGQGPEFLTYFNYEAQQDKSGLPNDRFSAERPEGSISTLTIQRTEQRDSAMYRCASSALAGYNEQFFGPGTRLTVL.

In the case of this clone: The junction and the germline gene differ at one end; a read error may be behind it. The V gene is TRBV7-7, the J gene TRBJ2-5; TRBD1 matches 9 bases. In germline, CDR1 is SSHAT, CDR2 FNYEAQ (reference sequence). This CDR3 is built from 15 residues. CDR3 in DNA: TGTGCTAGCAGCTTAACCGGACAGGGGTTTGAGACCCAGTACTTC. Translated, it gives CASSLTGQGFETQYF.

This clone was detected a few times. The V gene is TRBV7-2, the J gene TRBJ2-1; 13 bases fit TRBD2. Germline V gene data show CDR1 as SGHTA and CDR2 as FQGNSA. The junction had 6 bases not matched to a gene; V was cut back by 6 bases and J by 7 bases. The CDR3 length is 15 residues. The CDR3 sequence: CASSPRTSGSNEQFF. CDR3 in DNA: TGTGCCAGCAGTCCCCGGACTAGCGGGAGTAATGAGCAGTTCTTC.